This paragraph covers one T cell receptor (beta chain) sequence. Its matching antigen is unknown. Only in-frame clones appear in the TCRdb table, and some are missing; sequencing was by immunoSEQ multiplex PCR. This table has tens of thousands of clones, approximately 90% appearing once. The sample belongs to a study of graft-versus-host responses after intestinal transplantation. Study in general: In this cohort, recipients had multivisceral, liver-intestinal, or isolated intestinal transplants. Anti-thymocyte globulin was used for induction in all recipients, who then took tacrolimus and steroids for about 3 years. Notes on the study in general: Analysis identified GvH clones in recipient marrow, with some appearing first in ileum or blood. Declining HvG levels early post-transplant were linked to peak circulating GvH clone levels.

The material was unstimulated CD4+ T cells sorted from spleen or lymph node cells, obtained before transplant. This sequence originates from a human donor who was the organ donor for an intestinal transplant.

The CDR3: CASSPQGLAPLAWEQFF. For the CDR3, the DNA is TGTGCCAGCTCCCCCCAGGGACTAGCGCCTTTAGCATGGGAGCAGTTCTTC. The chain carries TRBV18 and TRBJ2-1; 10 bases are a match to TRBD2. The CDR3 runs 17 residues. Germline lookup yields CDR1 KGHSH and CDR2 LQKENI. V lost 6 bases to trimming and J lost 10 bases; unmatched junction nucleotides: 18.